This TCR beta chain was documented in a study of shared clonotypes between healthy human individuals. Study as a whole: Each donor had three CD4 naive, three CD4 memory, two CD8 naive and one CD8 memory plate.

The V end lost 4 bases, the J end lost 4 bases, and 13 bases lay between the germline ends. Germline V gene lookup returns CDR1 SGHRS and CDR2 YFSETQ. This CDR3 comprises 14 residues. TCRdb's table, derived via immunoSEQ multiplex PCR, lists solely in-frame clones and lacks some. The data contain 2 million to 2.5 million clones, about 95% of them seen just once; the ten biggest clones take up about 0.13%. With respect to this clone: Antigen unknown.

Whole-study findings and limits: Expectations were that clonotype sharing among donors would be affected by sequencing depth. Represented diversity, genetic and exposure-history alike, was limited by few donors. Tissues were not sampled, only blood, and their repertoires likely differ.

The chain carries TRBV5-1 and TRBJ2-3; D not resolved. The sequence derives from a man younger than 35 in good health. What was sequenced was naive CD4+ T cells sorted from blood. Subset specified: CD45RA+ positively selected. CDR3: CASSPPGGADTQYF. The CDR3 DNA follows: TGCGCCAGCAGCCCCCCGGGCGGTGCAGATACGCAGTATTTT.